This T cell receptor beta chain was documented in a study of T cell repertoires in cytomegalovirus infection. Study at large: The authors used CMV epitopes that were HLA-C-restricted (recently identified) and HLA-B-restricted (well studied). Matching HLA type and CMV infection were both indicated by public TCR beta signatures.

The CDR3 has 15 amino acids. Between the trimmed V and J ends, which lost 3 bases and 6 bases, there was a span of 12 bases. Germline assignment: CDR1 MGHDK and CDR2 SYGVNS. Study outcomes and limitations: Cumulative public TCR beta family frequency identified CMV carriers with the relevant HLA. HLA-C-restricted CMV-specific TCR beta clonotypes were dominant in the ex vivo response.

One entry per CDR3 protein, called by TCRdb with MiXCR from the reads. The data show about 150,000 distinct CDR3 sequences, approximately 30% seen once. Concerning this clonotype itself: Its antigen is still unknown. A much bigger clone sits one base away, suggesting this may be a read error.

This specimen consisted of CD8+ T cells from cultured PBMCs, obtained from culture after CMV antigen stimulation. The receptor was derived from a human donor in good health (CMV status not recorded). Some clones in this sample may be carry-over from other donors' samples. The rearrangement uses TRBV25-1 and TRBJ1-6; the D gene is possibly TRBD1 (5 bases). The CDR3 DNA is TGTGCCAGCAGTGACGGGGACGGATGTAATTCACCCCTCCACTTT. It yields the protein CASSDGDGCNSPLHF.